The TCR beta chain described here comes from a study of shared clonotypes between healthy human individuals. Study-level background: CD4 naive cells filled three plates per donor, CD4 memory three, CD8 naive two and CD8 memory one.

The CDR3 is 14 residues long. Per germline, CDR1 SSHAT and CDR2 FNYEAQ (reference sequence). With 6 bases removed from V and 0 bases from J, the gap between germline ends came to 8 bases. Clones were read by immunoSEQ multiplex PCR, and TCRdb kept only the in-frame ones, dropping some. This sample has approximately 1,500,000 clones, with over 95% found just once. Points from the study as a whole: Clonotype sharing among donors was expected to depend on sequencing depth.

Regarding this clone: Its antigen remains unidentified.

This rearrangement joins TRBV7-7 to TRBJ2-2; no definite D call. This TCR was recovered from a man in his thirties or forties in good health. Sequencing input: naive CD4+ T cells sorted from blood. Noted subset: CD45RA+ positively selected. This CDR3 reads CASRRAPNTGELFF. The CDR3 DNA sequence: TGTGCCAGCAGAAGGGCCCCGAACACCGGGGAGCTGTTTTTT.